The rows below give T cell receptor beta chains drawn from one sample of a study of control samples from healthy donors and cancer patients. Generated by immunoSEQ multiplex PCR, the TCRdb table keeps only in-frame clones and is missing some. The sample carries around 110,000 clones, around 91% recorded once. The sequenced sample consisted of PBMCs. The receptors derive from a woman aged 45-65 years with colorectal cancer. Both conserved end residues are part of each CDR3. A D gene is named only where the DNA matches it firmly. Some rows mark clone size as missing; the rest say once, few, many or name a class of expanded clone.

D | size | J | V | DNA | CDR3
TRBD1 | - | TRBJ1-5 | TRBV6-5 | TGTGCCAGCAGCCGAGACAGGGATCAGCCCCAGCATTTT | CASSRDRDQPQHF
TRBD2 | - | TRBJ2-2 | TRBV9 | TGTGCCAGCGGGGCGGGAGGATTTTTAGCCGGGGAGCTGTTTTTT | CASGAGGFLAGELFF
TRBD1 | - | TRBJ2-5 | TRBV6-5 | TGTGCCAGCAGGGACAGGGGGCCGGTGGAGACCCAGTACTTC | CASRDRGPVETQYF
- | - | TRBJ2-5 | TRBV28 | TGTGCCAGCAGTTTTGGATCGGAAAACCAAGAGACCCAGTACTTC | CASSFGSENQETQYF
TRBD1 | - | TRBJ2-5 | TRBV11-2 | TGTGCCAGCAGCGATCTACAGGGGGCGGGAGAGACCCAGTACTTC | CASSDLQGAGETQYF
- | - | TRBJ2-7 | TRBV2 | TGTGCCAGCAGTGGGCAGGGGACTTCTCAGGGGCAGTACTTC | CASSGQGTSQGQYF
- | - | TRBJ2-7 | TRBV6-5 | TGTGCCAGCAGCCGCGGGGTCGAGGAGGGCGAGCAGTACTTC | CASSRGVEEGEQYF
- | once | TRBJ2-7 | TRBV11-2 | TGTGCCAGCAGCTTCTCCTCAGGGACTCTCATTCGCCACGAGCAGTACTTC | CASSFSSGTLIRHEQYF
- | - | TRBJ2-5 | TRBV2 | TGTGCCAGCAAAATCGCCGCGCGAACCTGGGGAGAGACCCAGTACTTC | CASKIAARTWGETQYF
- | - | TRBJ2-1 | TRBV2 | TGTGCCAGCAGGGAGGCGGATGAGCAGTTCTTC | CASREADEQFF
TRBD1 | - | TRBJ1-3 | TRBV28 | TGTGCCAGCAGGAGTGACAGGGTTCCAGGAAACACCATATATTTT | CASRSDRVPGNTIYF
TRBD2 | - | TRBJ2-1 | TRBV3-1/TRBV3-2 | TGTGCCAGCAGCCAAGCTGGGGGAGGGTTCGATGAGCAGTTCTTC | CASSQAGGGFDEQFF
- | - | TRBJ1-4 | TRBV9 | TGTGCCAGCAGCGTAGCCCCTAGGTCAGAGAATAATAATGAAAAACTGTTTTTT | CASSVAPRSENNNEKLFF
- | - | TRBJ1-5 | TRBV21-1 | TGTGCCAGCAGCTCACGGGACAGGGGAACGGGCAATCAGCCCCAGCATTTT | CASSSRDRGTGNQPQHF
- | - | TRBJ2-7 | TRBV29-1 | TGCAGCGTTTGGGACTCGAGGGTCTACGAGCAGTACTTC | CSVWDSRVYEQYF
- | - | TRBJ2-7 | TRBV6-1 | TGTGCCAGCAGTGAATCGTACGAGCAGTACTTC | CASSESYEQYF
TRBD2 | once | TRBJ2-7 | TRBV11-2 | TGTGCCAGCAGCTTCACCCGGTTACTAGCGGGAGGTTCCTACGAGCAGTACTTC | CASSFTRLLAGGSYEQYF
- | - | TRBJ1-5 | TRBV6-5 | TGTGCCAGCAGTTATTTAGACGCCAATCAGCCCCAGCATTTT | CASSYLDANQPQHF
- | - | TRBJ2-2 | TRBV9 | TGTGCCAGCAGCGTAGATGTCGGGGATTCGAACACCGGGGAGCTGTTTTTT | CASSVDVGDSNTGELFF
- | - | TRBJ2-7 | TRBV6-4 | TGTGCCAGCAGTGGACAAGGGTTTTTC | CASSGQGFF
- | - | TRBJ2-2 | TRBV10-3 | TGTGCCATACGGGACACCTTACTCGGGGAGCTGTTTTTT | CAIRDTLLGELFF
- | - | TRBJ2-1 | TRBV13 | TGTGCCAGCAGCCTCACTGGGACTCGCGATGAGCAGTTCTTC | CASSLTGTRDEQFF
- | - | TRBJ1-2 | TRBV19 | TGTGCCAGTAGTATAGGCGGGACACAGCAGGTTTATGGCTACACCTTC | CASSIGGTQQVYGYTF
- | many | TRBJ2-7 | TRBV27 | TGTGCCAGCAGTTTAGGCACAGGTGGATACTACGAGCAGTACTTC | CASSLGTGGYYEQYF
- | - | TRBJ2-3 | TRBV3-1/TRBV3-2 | TGTGCCAGCAGCCAAGGCCGCCGTGCTAGCACAGATACGCAGTATTTT | CASSQGRRASTDTQYF
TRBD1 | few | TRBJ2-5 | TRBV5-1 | TGCGCCAGCAGCTTGTCTCCGCAGGTGGGGACAGCCTCCGGGACCCAGTACTTC | CASSLSPQVGTASGTQYF
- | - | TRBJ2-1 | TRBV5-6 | TGTGCCAGCAGCTTCGGGGACAATGAGCAGTTCTTC | CASSFGDNEQFF
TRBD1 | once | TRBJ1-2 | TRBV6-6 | TGTGCCAGCAGAAAACAGGGGATCAACTATGGCTACACCTTC | CASRKQGINYGYTF
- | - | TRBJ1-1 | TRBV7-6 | TGTGCCAGCAGCCAAACGGGGGGAACTGAAGCTTTCTTT | CASSQTGGTEAFF
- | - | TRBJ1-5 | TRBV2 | TGTGCCAGCAGTGAAACAGCAAATCAGCCCCAGCATTTT | CASSETANQPQHF
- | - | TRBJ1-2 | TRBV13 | TGTGCCAGCAGCTTACGGTCCAGGGTGGTTGGGGGCTACACCTTC | CASSLRSRVVGGYTF
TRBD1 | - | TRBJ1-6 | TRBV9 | TGTGCCAGCAGCCTACAGGGGTCCTATAATTCACCCCTCCACTTT | CASSLQGSYNSPLHF
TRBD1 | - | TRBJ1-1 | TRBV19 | TGTGCCAGTAGTGGTCACAGGGGCAAGAACACTGAAGCTTTCTTT | CASSGHRGKNTEAFF
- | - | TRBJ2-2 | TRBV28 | TGTGCCAGCAGTTTTCGGGGGGCGATAAACACCGGGGAGCTGTTTTTT | CASSFRGAINTGELFF
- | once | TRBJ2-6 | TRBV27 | TGTGCCAGCAGTCCGTCTGGGGCCAACGTCCTGACTTTC | CASSPSGANVLTF
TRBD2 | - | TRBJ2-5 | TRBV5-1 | TGCGCCAGCAGCCCGGGACTAGCGGCACAAGAGACCCAGTACTTC | CASSPGLAAQETQYF
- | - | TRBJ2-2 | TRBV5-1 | TGCGCCAGCAGCTTGACGGGAGACACCGGGGAGCTGTTTTTT | CASSLTGDTGELFF
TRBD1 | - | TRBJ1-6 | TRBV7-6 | TGTGCCAGCAGCACTTCGGGACAGGGAAATTCACCCCTCCACTTT | CASSTSGQGNSPLHF
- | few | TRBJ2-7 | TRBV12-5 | TGTGCTAGTGGTTTGGTACTATTCGAGGAGTCCTACGAGCAGTACTTC | CASGLVLFEESYEQYF
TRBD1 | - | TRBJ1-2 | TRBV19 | TGTGCCAGTAGTATTCGATTCGTACAGGGGAGTGTCGGCTACACCTTC | CASSIRFVQGSVGYTF
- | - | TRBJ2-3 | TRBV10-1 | TGCGCCAGCAGTGAGTCTACTACCCGCACAGATACGCAGTATTTT | CASSESTTRTDTQYF
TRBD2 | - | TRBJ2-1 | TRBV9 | TGTGCCAGCAGCTCCTCTAGCGGGGGGGCATACAATGAGCAGTTCTTC | CASSSSSGGAYNEQFF
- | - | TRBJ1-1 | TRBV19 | TGTGCCAGTAGGGAAGGGGATCAAGCTTTCTTT | CASREGDQAFF
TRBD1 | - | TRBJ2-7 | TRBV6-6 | TGTGCCAGCAGTTATCGACAGGGAATTGGGTACGAGCAGTACTTC | CASSYRQGIGYEQYF
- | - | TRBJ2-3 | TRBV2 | TGTGCCAGCAGTGATCTGGGTACTAGCACAGATACGCAGTATTTT | CASSDLGTSTDTQYF